A selection of T cell receptor beta chains follows, all from one sample in a study of blood T cell repertoires in COVID-19. Libraries were prepared by immunoSEQ multiplex PCR; TCRdb keeps only in-frame clonotypes and omits some of them. The table shows about 140,000 clones, with about 74% occurring only once. Material for sequencing was peripheral blood. These receptors all come from a man aged 45-65 years with acute or convalescent COVID-19. Both conserved end residues are part of each CDR3. The D gene is left open where the match is weak. Clone size is shown for a subset of rows, as once, few, many or a class of expanded clone.

clone_size | j_call | d_call | v_call | cdr3_nt | cdr3_aa
. | TRBJ2-1 | TRBD2 | TRBV19 | TGTGCCAGTAGTGTAGCGGGGGGCAGGAATGAGCAGTTCTTC | CASSVAGGRNEQFF
. | TRBJ1-3 | TRBD1 | TRBV30 | TGTGCCTGGAGAAAGGACAGGGTCTCTGGAAACACCATATATTTT | CAWRKDRVSGNTIYF
. | TRBJ1-3 | . | TRBV9 | TGTGCCAGCAGCGTAGGCGACAGAGGAAACACCATATATTTT | CASSVGDRGNTIYF
. | TRBJ2-1 | . | TRBV3-1/TRBV3-2 | TGTGCCAGCAGCTCTCGAGGAGGTGAGCAGTTCTTC | CASSSRGGEQFF
. | TRBJ2-1 | . | TRBV27 | TGTGCCAGCAGTAATGGCAGGGTTGGTGAGCAGTTCTTC | CASSNGRVGEQFF
. | TRBJ2-1 | TRBD2 | TRBV7-2 | TGTGCCAGCAGCTTTAGCGGGGCCGGCCGGGAGCAGTTCTTC | CASSFSGAGREQFF
. | TRBJ2-5 | TRBD2 | TRBV29-1 | TGCAGCGTTGACACTAGCGGCCAGACCCAGTACTTC | CSVDTSGQTQYF
. | TRBJ1-1 | . | TRBV6-5 | TGTGCCAGCTCTAGGAACACTGGCGACACTGAAGCTTTCTTT | CASSRNTGDTEAFF
. | TRBJ1-2 | . | TRBV19 | TGTGCCTCCCAACACGGCAGGGCCTATGGCTACACCTTC | CASQHGRAYGYTF
. | TRBJ2-1 | . | TRBV2 | TGTGCCAGCAGTGGGACTTTCAATGAGCAGTTCTTC | CASSGTFNEQFF
once | TRBJ1-5 | TRBD1 | TRBV10-3 | TGTGCCATCAGTGACTCGACAGGGGGTTTTAATCAGCCCCAGCATTTT | CAISDSTGGFNQPQHF
few | TRBJ2-1 | TRBD1 | TRBV7-3 | TGTGCCAGCAGCTCAGGTGGCAGGGGGAGTCTGAATGAGCAGTTCTTC | CASSSGGRGSLNEQFF
. | TRBJ1-1 | TRBD1 | TRBV29-1 | TGCAGCGCAAAGACAGGGAATGCTGAAGCTTTCTTT | CSAKTGNAEAFF
. | TRBJ1-2 | . | TRBV6-4 | TGTGCCAGCCGGGACAACTATAACTATGGCTACACCTTC | CASRDNYNYGYTF
. | TRBJ2-7 | . | TRBV7-3 | TGTGCCAGCAGCCATAAGGGGTCTACAGGGCACTGTTACGAGCAGTACTTC | CASSHKGSTGHCYEQYF
. | TRBJ2-3 | . | TRBV25-1 | TGTGCCAGCAGTGAACCAAGGGGTGACACAGATACGCAGTATTTT | CASSEPRGDTDTQYF
. | TRBJ2-7 | . | TRBV19 | TGTGCCAGTAGTTTCGCAGATGCATACGAGCAGTACTTC | CASSFADAYEQYF
. | TRBJ2-4 | TRBD1 | TRBV5-8 | TGTGCCAGCAGCGCCACAGGGGGCATTCAGTACTTC | CASSATGGIQYF
. | TRBJ1-1 | TRBD1 | TRBV30 | TGTGCCTGGAGTCGAGGGACAGTATTTAAGTACACTGAAGCTTTCTTT | CAWSRGTVFKYTEAFF
. | TRBJ2-7 | . | TRBV23-1 | TGCGCCAGCAGTCATCATTGGGACTTATCCTACGAGCAGTACTTC | CASSHHWDLSYEQYF
. | TRBJ2-3 | . | TRBV20-1 | TGCAGTGCCGGTCACACAGATACGCAGTATTTT | CSAGHTDTQYF
. | TRBJ1-1 | . | TRBV5-1 | TGCGCCAGCAGCTTGAGCGGGCGTAGGGTAGACGCTTTCTTT | CASSLSGRRVDAFF
. | TRBJ1-1 | . | TRBV18 | TGTGCCAGCTCACCACCGCAGGGTGTGACTGAAGCTTTCTTT | CASSPPQGVTEAFF
. | TRBJ1-2 | . | TRBV28 | TGTGCCAGCATCCTCGTCCGCGGCGGGGGCTACACCTTC | CASILVRGGGYTF
. | TRBJ1-1 | . | TRBV11-2 | TGTGCCAGCAGCTTAGATTTAATGAACACTGAAGCTTTCTTT | CASSLDLMNTEAFF
. | TRBJ1-6 | TRBD1 | TRBV19 | TGTGCCAGTACCCCGGACAGGGAAGGGTCACCCCTCCACTTT | CASTPDREGSPLHF
. | TRBJ1-2 | . | TRBV18 | TGTGCCAGCTCACCAGCACAGGGATCGGATGGCTACACCTTC | CASSPAQGSDGYTF
. | TRBJ1-2 | . | TRBV12-3/TRBV12-4 | TGTGCCAGCAGTTTCTCGGGGGAGGGCTACACCTTC | CASSFSGEGYTF
. | TRBJ1-6 | TRBD1 | TRBV28 | TGTGCCAGCAGGCTAAGACAGGGGGCTAATTCACCCCTCCACTTT | CASRLRQGANSPLHF
. | TRBJ2-3 | . | TRBV10-2 | TGCGCCAGCAGTGACTTTGACGGGGGCACAGATACGCAGTATTTT | CASSDFDGGTDTQYF
. | TRBJ1-2 | . | TRBV7-9 | TGTGCCAGCAGCTTAGCGGGGCTAGATTATGGCTACACCTTC | CASSLAGLDYGYTF
. | TRBJ1-1 | TRBD1 | TRBV5-1 | TGCGCCAGCAGCCTCGGGACAGCGAACACTGAAGCTTTCTTT | CASSLGTANTEAFF
. | TRBJ2-6 | . | TRBV19 | TGTGCCAGTAGTATAACAGTAATCTCTGGGGCCAACGTCCTGACTTTC | CASSITVISGANVLTF
. | TRBJ1-1 | . | TRBV15 | TGTGCCACCAGCAGAACGGGACAAAGAAACACTGAAGCTTTCTTT | CATSRTGQRNTEAFF
many | TRBJ2-2 | TRBD2 | TRBV7-9 | TGTGCCAGCACCTACCAGGCTAGCGGGAACACCGGGGAGCTGTTTTTT | CASTYQASGNTGELFF
. | TRBJ1-2 | . | TRBV28 | TGTGCCAGCAGTTGGACAGTGACAGCTAGCTATGGCTACACCTTC | CASSWTVTASYGYTF
. | TRBJ2-3 | . | TRBV2 | TGTGCCAGCAGTGAAAGTAGTTGGGATACGCAGTATTTT | CASSESSWDTQYF
. | TRBJ2-5 | TRBD2 | TRBV5-6 | TGTGCCAGCAGCTTGAGCGGGACTAGCGAGACCCAGTACTTC | CASSLSGTSETQYF
. | TRBJ1-2 | . | TRBV3-1/TRBV3-2 | TGTGCCAGCAGCTCCCCAACAGGGTTTGGCTACACCTTC | CASSSPTGFGYTF
. | TRBJ1-5 | . | TRBV12-5 | TGTGCTAGTGGTCCCCGGAGCGGCCAGCCCCAGCATTTT | CASGPRSGQPQHF
. | TRBJ1-1 | . | TRBV30 | TGTGCCTGGAGTGGACAGAACACTGAAGCTTTCTTT | CAWSGQNTEAFF
once | TRBJ1-5 | . | TRBV5-5 | TGTGCCAGCAGCTTGGAGGGGGTCTTTGGGGGCCAGCCCCAGCATTTT | CASSLEGVFGGQPQHF
once | TRBJ1-3 | TRBD1 | TRBV5-5 | TGTGCCAGCAGCATTCCGGGACAGGGGCTGGGAAACACCATATATTTT | CASSIPGQGLGNTIYF
. | TRBJ1-4 | . | TRBV3-1/TRBV3-2 | TGTGCCAGCAGCCAAGGAAGAGGCGGGGGAGGTTTGGGAAAACTGTTTTTT | CASSQGRGGGGLGKLFF
. | TRBJ1-4 | . | TRBV28 | TGTGCCAGCAGCCTAGGGGGTATCCCTAATGAAAAACTGTTTTTT | CASSLGGIPNEKLFF
. | TRBJ1-4 | TRBD1 | TRBV11-2 | TGTGCCAGCAGCGCACAGGGGGCAGCTAATGAAAAACTGTTTTTT | CASSAQGAANEKLFF
few | TRBJ1-5 | TRBD1 | TRBV3-1/TRBV3-2 | TGTGCCAGCAGCCGGACAGGGGATCAGCCCCAGCATTTT | CASSRTGDQPQHF